This entry features one TCR beta chain sequence. Its antigen is currently unknown. This specimen comes from a study of molecular identifiers for immune sequencing clone quantification. It was with previously described methods and listed TCR primers that bulk TCR libraries were made. MiXCR, run by TCRdb on the PCR reads, gives a single entry per CDR3 protein. The sample records 68,000 or so distinct CDR3 sequences, about 17% being singletons. V was trimmed by 0 bases and J by 0 bases, leaving 10 bases between them. The CDR3 loop spans 16 amino acids. Germline V gene lookup returns CDR1 LGHNT and CDR2 FRNRAP. Study outcomes and limitations: Among effectors, clones above 20 RNA copies held over 99% of molecules; among naive cells, under 1%.

The sequenced sample consisted of naive CD8+ T cells from blood, with Jurkat cell RNA spiked in. Subset here: FACS-sorted CD8+CD4-CCR7+CD45RA+ naive T cells. The TCR was taken from a human donor in good health. Some libraries in this study had Jurkat cell RNA spiked in. This chain connects TRBV12-5 to TRBJ2-3, with a tentative D call TRBD2 (5 bases). The CDR3 bases are TGTGCTAGTGGTTTGGTGTTTAGCGTCAGCACAGATACGCAGTATTTT. It codes for CASGLVFSVSTDTQYF.